This T cell receptor (beta chain) originates from a study of glioma-infiltrating T cells after dendritic cell vaccination. The overall study: Dendritic cell vaccine was injected intradermally three times, biweekly. Study-wide points: Estimated pretreatment TIL content predicted outcome after dendritic cell vaccination.

With 1 base removed from V and 2 bases from J, the gap between germline ends came to 8 bases. This CDR3 contains 14 residues. CDR1 is KGHSH, CDR2 LQKENI, per germline. Remarks on this clone: Its antigen is unknown.

TCRdb's table, derived via immunoSEQ multiplex PCR, lists solely in-frame clones and lacks some. The data contain fewer than 60,000 clones, around 89% of them singletons. Documented time point: after dendritic cell vaccination, including at tumor progression/relapse. All glioblastoma patients lacked an isocitrate dehydrogenase mutation. The clonotype was recovered from a human donor with glioblastoma. This specimen consisted of blood, obtained after dendritic cell vaccination. V is TRBV18 and J is TRBJ1-1; no clear D. The DNA of the CDR3 is TGTGCCAGCTCACCACGAACAGTTAACACTGAAGCTTTCTTT. Translating it yields CASSPRTVNTEAFF.